Listed below are T cell receptor beta chains from one sample, sequenced in a study of shared clonotypes between healthy human individuals. Repertoires were generated with immunoSEQ multiplex PCR, while TCRdb's copy carries only in-frame clones and drops some. Here the sample spans roughly 1,500,000 clones, under 99% being singletons. Sequenced: naive CD4+ T cells sorted from blood. All receptors derive from a man in his thirties or forties in good health. The CDR3 runs from the conserved cysteine through the conserved F or W. Each record gives: J gene, V gene, CDR3 protein.

J gene: TRBJ2-1; V gene: TRBV19; CDR3 protein: CASISLVGGERNEQFF
J gene: TRBJ1-5; V gene: TRBV19; CDR3 protein: CASRTTVIGNQPQHF
J gene: TRBJ2-1; V gene: TRBV12-2; CDR3 protein: CASRLGSQTGGGTYPYNEQFF
J gene: TRBJ2-1; V gene: TRBV29-1; CDR3 protein: CSVGLSINEQFF
J gene: TRBJ2-3; V gene: TRBV7-2; CDR3 protein: CASSLQGWPDTQYF
J gene: TRBJ2-1; V gene: TRBV4-1; CDR3 protein: CASSPGGEYNEQFF
J gene: TRBJ1-3; V gene: TRBV18; CDR3 protein: CASSPRRGAIGNTIYF
J gene: TRBJ1-2; V gene: TRBV28; CDR3 protein: CASSFTGTDANYGYTF
J gene: TRBJ2-3; V gene: TRBV7-9; CDR3 protein: CASSGLFSTDTQYF
J gene: TRBJ2-3; V gene: TRBV5-4; CDR3 protein: CASSLAGAKGYTQYF
J gene: TRBJ2-1; V gene: TRBV18; CDR3 protein: CASSPSGFYNEQFF
J gene: TRBJ1-1; V gene: TRBV14; CDR3 protein: CASSQDLVAEAFF
J gene: TRBJ2-7; V gene: TRBV4-2; CDR3 protein: CASTFRDGDYEQYF
J gene: TRBJ2-7; V gene: TRBV10-3; CDR3 protein: CAIRGNSYEQYF
J gene: TRBJ2-7; V gene: TRBV27; CDR3 protein: CASSRPGGGRYEQYF
J gene: TRBJ2-5; V gene: TRBV5-1; CDR3 protein: CASSLPGLAFGETQYF
J gene: TRBJ2-7; V gene: TRBV11-2; CDR3 protein: CASSPPDRANSYEQYF
J gene: TRBJ2-3; V gene: TRBV27; CDR3 protein: CASSLRAGRAVGTDTQYF
J gene: TRBJ1-3; V gene: TRBV7-2; CDR3 protein: CASSLPGQGSGNTIYF
J gene: TRBJ1-5; V gene: TRBV10-3; CDR3 protein: CAISESRNYQPQHF
J gene: TRBJ2-3; V gene: TRBV27; CDR3 protein: CASRWGAGKTDTQYF
J gene: TRBJ2-7; V gene: TRBV28; CDR3 protein: CASSLRSSWSEQYF
J gene: TRBJ2-2; V gene: TRBV10-1; CDR3 protein: CASSEGTGELFF
J gene: TRBJ2-1; V gene: TRBV7-9; CDR3 protein: CASSLATSGLAYNEQFF
J gene: TRBJ2-5; V gene: TRBV18; CDR3 protein: CASSPSIGADETQYF
J gene: TRBJ2-7; V gene: TRBV29-1; CDR3 protein: CSAQGQAAYEQYF
J gene: TRBJ2-5; V gene: TRBV28; CDR3 protein: CASSSRDSLPKETQYF
J gene: TRBJ2-2; V gene: TRBV11-2; CDR3 protein: CASSPKLFTGELFF
J gene: TRBJ1-5; V gene: TRBV6-1; CDR3 protein: CATSEGKGAQPQHF
J gene: TRBJ1-1; V gene: TRBV6-1; CDR3 protein: CASSAGQGREKAFF
J gene: TRBJ2-7; V gene: TRBV7-2; CDR3 protein: CASSLGRQGTEQYF
J gene: TRBJ2-1; V gene: TRBV18; CDR3 protein: CASSPGTSGKYNEQFF
J gene: TRBJ1-3; V gene: TRBV5-4; CDR3 protein: CASSIYSVYSGNTIYF
J gene: TRBJ1-1; V gene: TRBV11-2; CDR3 protein: CASSLDAYNTEAFF
J gene: TRBJ2-3; V gene: TRBV19; CDR3 protein: CASSINGGPDTQYF
J gene: TRBJ2-7; V gene: TRBV19; CDR3 protein: CASSRQGITYEQYF
J gene: TRBJ2-5; V gene: TRBV5-4; CDR3 protein: CASSSGLHQETQYF
J gene: TRBJ2-2; V gene: TRBV5-1; CDR3 protein: CASSLLSGSNTGELFF
J gene: TRBJ2-1; V gene: TRBV19; CDR3 protein: CASSIGGGRTYNEQFF
J gene: TRBJ2-7; V gene: TRBV18; CDR3 protein: CASSPGQGGWEQYF
J gene: TRBJ1-1; V gene: TRBV5-1; CDR3 protein: CASSQDRGNTEAFF
J gene: TRBJ2-1; V gene: TRBV5-4; CDR3 protein: CASRKTGTSVNNEQFF
J gene: TRBJ2-3; V gene: TRBV4-2; CDR3 protein: CASSQGTSGGTDTQYF
J gene: TRBJ1-5; V gene: TRBV10-3; CDR3 protein: CAIQDRDQPQHF
J gene: TRBJ1-2; V gene: TRBV19; CDR3 protein: CASSIATGGYTF
J gene: TRBJ2-2; V gene: TRBV2; CDR3 protein: CASRTGGAGTGELFF
J gene: TRBJ1-5; V gene: TRBV7-2; CDR3 protein: CASSFRGSNQPQHF
J gene: TRBJ2-5; V gene: TRBV5-4; CDR3 protein: CASSLEGGQETQYF
J gene: TRBJ1-5; V gene: TRBV25-1; CDR3 protein: CASSDGQATGQPQHF
J gene: TRBJ1-5; V gene: TRBV19; CDR3 protein: CASSPQGFVQPQHF
J gene: TRBJ2-1; V gene: TRBV5-1; CDR3 protein: CASSRTSNPSGRQHNEQFF
J gene: TRBJ2-3; V gene: TRBV7-9; CDR3 protein: CASSLVGGSTDTQYF